This entry features one T cell receptor (beta chain) sequence. The data stem from a study of T cell repertoires in cytomegalovirus infection. TCRdb re-derived calls from the reads in MiXCR, one entry per CDR3 protein. This repertoire shows some 170,000 distinct CDR3 sequences, 15% to 20% found once; its top ten account for almost 25%. The V and J ends lost 5 bases and 6 bases, in that order; junction bases with no gene match: 6. The CDR3 contains 15 residues. The chain joins TRBV12-3 or TRBV12-4 to TRBJ2-2, with TRBD1 identical over 10 bases. The specimen was CD8+ T cells from PBMCs. The clonotype was recovered from a human donor in good health (CMV status not recorded). Some clones in this sample may be carry-over from other donors' samples. This CDR3 is CASSVTGGSAGELFF. The CDR3 nucleotides are TGTGCCAGCAGTGTGACAGGGGGCTCGGCCGGGGAGCTGTTTTTT.